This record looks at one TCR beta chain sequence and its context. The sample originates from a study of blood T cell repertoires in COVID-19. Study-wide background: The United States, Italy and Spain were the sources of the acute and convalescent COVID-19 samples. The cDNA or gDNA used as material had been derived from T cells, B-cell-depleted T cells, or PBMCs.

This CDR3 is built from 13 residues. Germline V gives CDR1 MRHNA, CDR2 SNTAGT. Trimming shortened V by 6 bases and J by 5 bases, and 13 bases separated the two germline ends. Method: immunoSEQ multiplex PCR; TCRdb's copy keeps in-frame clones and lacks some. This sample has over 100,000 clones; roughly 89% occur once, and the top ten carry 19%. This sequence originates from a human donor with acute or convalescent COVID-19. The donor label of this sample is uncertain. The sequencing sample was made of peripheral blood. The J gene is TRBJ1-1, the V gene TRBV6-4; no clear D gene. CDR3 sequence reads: CASSQDWGTEAFF. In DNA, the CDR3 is TGTGCCAGCAGCCAGGACTGGGGAACTGAAGCTTTCTTT.